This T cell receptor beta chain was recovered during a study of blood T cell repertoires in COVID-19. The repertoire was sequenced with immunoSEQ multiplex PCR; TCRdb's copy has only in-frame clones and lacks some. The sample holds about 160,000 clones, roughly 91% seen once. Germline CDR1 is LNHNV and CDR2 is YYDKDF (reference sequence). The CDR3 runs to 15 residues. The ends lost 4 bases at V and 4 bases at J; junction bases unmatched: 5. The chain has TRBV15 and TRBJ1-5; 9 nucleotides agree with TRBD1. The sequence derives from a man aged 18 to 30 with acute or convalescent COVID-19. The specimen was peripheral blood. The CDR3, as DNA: TGTGCCACCAGCACTTCCGGGACAGGGAATCAGCCCCAGCATTTT. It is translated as CATSTSGTGNQPQHF.